A selection of T cell receptor beta chains follows, all from one sample in a study of regulatory T cells in long-lasting Graves disease. TCRdb processed the multiplex PCR reads anew with MiXCR; each CDR3 protein has one entry. Of about 400,000 distinct CDR3 sequences listed, approximately 16% were seen once; the top ten hold approximately 7.8%. The same specimen was also included in a second study, on T cells in Graves' hyperthyroidism and ophthalmopathy.

Sequences were derived from peripheral blood mononuclear cells (PBMCs), sampled at new diagnosis, from a patient treated with antithyroid drugs. The receptors stem from a woman in her thirties or forties with Graves disease. CDR3s include the opening cysteine and the closing phenylalanine or tryptophan. D genes are given only for firm matches. Not all rows give a size; the values are once, few, many and, for expanded clones, a class.

j_call: TRBJ2-7; v_call: TRBV5-1; clone_size: .; d_call: .; cdr3_aa: CASSLRGGGYEQYF; cdr3_nt: TGCGCCAGCAGCTTGAGAGGGGGGGGCTACGAGCAGTACTTC
j_call: TRBJ2-2; v_call: TRBV27; clone_size: few; d_call: .; cdr3_aa: CASSFFSGELFF; cdr3_nt: TGTGCCAGCAGTTTTTTCTCCGGGGAGCTGTTTTTT
j_call: TRBJ2-3; v_call: TRBV20-1; clone_size: .; d_call: TRBD2; cdr3_aa: CSAPRASGSTDTQYF; cdr3_nt: TGCAGTGCCCCCCGGGCTAGCGGGAGCACAGATACGCAGTATTTT
j_call: TRBJ2-1; v_call: TRBV18; clone_size: .; d_call: .; cdr3_aa: CASSPRGTLDEQFF; cdr3_nt: TGTGCCAGCTCACCAAGGGGAACGTTAGATGAGCAGTTCTTC
j_call: TRBJ2-1; v_call: TRBV4-1; clone_size: few; d_call: TRBD2; cdr3_aa: CASSRGTSGKYF; cdr3_nt: TGCGCCAGCAGTCGAGGGACTAGCGGAAAGTACTTC
j_call: TRBJ2-3; v_call: TRBV20-1; clone_size: many; d_call: TRBD2; cdr3_aa: CSARTLAGLMDTQYF; cdr3_nt: TGCAGTGCAAGGACTTTAGCGGGATTAATGGATACGCAGTATTTT
j_call: TRBJ1-5; v_call: TRBV28; clone_size: many; d_call: TRBD1; cdr3_aa: CASSFQGQGGRNQPQHF; cdr3_nt: TGTGCCAGCAGTTTTCAGGGACAGGGAGGAAGAAATCAGCCCCAGCATTTT
j_call: TRBJ2-7; v_call: TRBV5-6; clone_size: once; d_call: TRBD2; cdr3_aa: CASSGISGRGGYEQYF; cdr3_nt: TGTGCCAGCAGCGGAATTAGCGGGAGAGGGGGCTACGAGCAGTACTTC
j_call: TRBJ2-1; v_call: TRBV28; clone_size: .; d_call: TRBD2; cdr3_aa: CASSTPITTSGRVSSYNEQFF; cdr3_nt: TGTGCCAGCAGCACCCCAATTACGACTAGCGGGAGGGTCAGCTCCTACAATGAGCAGTTCTTC
j_call: TRBJ2-5; v_call: TRBV7-2; clone_size: many; d_call: TRBD1; cdr3_aa: CASSLGDRDGGTQYF; cdr3_nt: TGTGCCAGCAGCTTAGGGGACAGGGACGGAGGGACCCAGTACTTC
j_call: TRBJ2-3; v_call: TRBV6-2/TRBV6-3; clone_size: many; d_call: .; cdr3_aa: CASSESSWWSTDTQYF; cdr3_nt: TGTGCCAGCAGTGAATCTTCTTGGTGGAGTACAGATACGCAGTATTTT
j_call: TRBJ1-2; v_call: TRBV30; clone_size: .; d_call: .; cdr3_aa: CAWSPDGTYGYTF; cdr3_nt: TGTGCCTGGAGTCCGGACGGAACTTATGGCTACACCTTC
j_call: TRBJ2-7; v_call: TRBV20-1; clone_size: few; d_call: TRBD2; cdr3_aa: CSAHPGLAGGAYEQYF; cdr3_nt: TGCAGTGCTCACCCGGGACTAGCGGGAGGAGCCTACGAGCAGTACTTC
j_call: TRBJ1-6; v_call: TRBV6-1; clone_size: few; d_call: .; cdr3_aa: CATPMIRDNSPLHF; cdr3_nt: TGTGCCACCCCCATGATTAGGGATAATTCACCCCTCCACTTT
j_call: TRBJ1-1; v_call: TRBV29-1; clone_size: many; d_call: .; cdr3_aa: CSVEGRPGHMNTEAFF; cdr3_nt: TGCAGCGTTGAAGGGCGCCCGGGACATATGAACACTGAAGCTTTCTTT
j_call: TRBJ2-6; v_call: TRBV6-1; clone_size: many; d_call: TRBD2; cdr3_aa: CASSEVAGAGANVLTF; cdr3_nt: TGTGCCAGCAGTGAAGTAGCGGGGGCTGGGGCCAACGTCCTGACTTTC
j_call: TRBJ1-5; v_call: TRBV3-1; clone_size: many; d_call: .; cdr3_aa: CASSNGVMTQPQHF; cdr3_nt: TGTGCCAGCTCGAACGGGGTAATGACGCAGCCCCAGCATTTT
j_call: TRBJ2-3; v_call: TRBV30; clone_size: .; d_call: .; cdr3_aa: CACHTGTQYF; cdr3_nt: TGTGCCTGTCATACGGGGACGCAGTATTTT
j_call: TRBJ2-2; v_call: TRBV2; clone_size: many; d_call: .; cdr3_aa: CASSDGPANTGELFF; cdr3_nt: TGTGCCAGCAGTGATGGACCTGCGAACACCGGGGAGCTGTTTTTT
j_call: TRBJ2-5; v_call: TRBV5-5; clone_size: many; d_call: .; cdr3_aa: CASSLEVTPVSLPTRETQYF; cdr3_nt: TGTGCCAGCAGCTTGGAGGTGACCCCAGTCTCCCTCCCAACCCGAGAGACCCAGTACTTC
j_call: TRBJ2-5; v_call: TRBV2; clone_size: many; d_call: .; cdr3_aa: CASKGGRAPQETQYF; cdr3_nt: TGTGCCAGCAAAGGAGGCAGGGCCCCCCAAGAGACCCAGTACTTC
j_call: TRBJ1-1; v_call: TRBV14; clone_size: few; d_call: TRBD1; cdr3_aa: CASSPYAGGVGTEAFF; cdr3_nt: TGTGCCAGCAGCCCCTACGCAGGGGGCGTGGGCACTGAAGCTTTCTTT
j_call: TRBJ1-5; v_call: TRBV18; clone_size: few; d_call: TRBD1; cdr3_aa: CASSSTGTVLNQPQHF; cdr3_nt: TGTGCCAGCTCATCAACCGGGACAGTCCTCAATCAGCCCCAGCATTTT
j_call: TRBJ2-7; v_call: TRBV7-9; clone_size: many; d_call: .; cdr3_aa: CASSLGRRPFSYEQYF; cdr3_nt: TGTGCCAGCAGCTTAGGGCGGCGTCCCTTCTCCTACGAGCAGTACTTC
j_call: TRBJ2-1; v_call: TRBV12-3/TRBV12-4; clone_size: .; d_call: TRBD1; cdr3_aa: CASSGGQGGNEQFF; cdr3_nt: TGTGCCAGCAGTGGGGGACAGGGCGGCAATGAGCAGTTCTTC
j_call: TRBJ2-2; v_call: TRBV2; clone_size: many; d_call: .; cdr3_aa: CASFGEGAGELFF; cdr3_nt: TGTGCCAGCTTTGGGGAGGGGGCCGGGGAGCTGTTTTTT
j_call: TRBJ2-3; v_call: TRBV6-2/TRBV6-3; clone_size: many; d_call: TRBD2; cdr3_aa: CASSYSTLGRRDTQYF; cdr3_nt: TGTGCCAGCAGTTACTCAACTCTCGGGAGGCGGGATACGCAGTATTTT
j_call: TRBJ2-1; v_call: TRBV6-2/TRBV6-3; clone_size: many; d_call: TRBD2; cdr3_aa: CASSYGAGGRSEQFF; cdr3_nt: TGTGCCAGCAGTTACGGTGCGGGAGGGCGGAGTGAGCAGTTCTTC
j_call: TRBJ1-3; v_call: TRBV11-3; clone_size: .; d_call: .; cdr3_aa: CASSLTWRKNSGNTIYF; cdr3_nt: TGTGCCAGCAGCTTAACTTGGCGGAAGAACTCAGGAAACACCATATATTTT
j_call: TRBJ2-7; v_call: TRBV11-2; clone_size: few; d_call: .; cdr3_aa: CASSQDHEVGPYEQYF; cdr3_nt: TGCGCCAGCAGCCAAGATCACGAAGTGGGACCATACGAGCAGTACTTC
j_call: TRBJ1-2; v_call: TRBV12-5; clone_size: many; d_call: TRBD1; cdr3_aa: CASDNTGGNYGYTF; cdr3_nt: TGTGCTAGTGACAATACAGGGGGCAACTATGGCTACACCTTC
j_call: TRBJ2-1; v_call: TRBV11-2; clone_size: many; d_call: .; cdr3_aa: CASSLVHNNEQFF; cdr3_nt: TGTGCCAGCAGCTTAGTACATAACAATGAGCAGTTCTTC
j_call: TRBJ2-2; v_call: TRBV11-2; clone_size: .; d_call: .; cdr3_aa: CATRLLDFVGELFF; cdr3_nt: TGTGCCACCAGATTACTAGATTTTGTCGGGGAGCTGTTTTTT
j_call: TRBJ1-2; v_call: TRBV30; clone_size: many; d_call: .; cdr3_aa: CAWSLLGQSGYTF; cdr3_nt: TGTGCCTGGAGTCTTCTTGGACAGTCGGGCTACACCTTC
j_call: TRBJ2-3; v_call: TRBV5-1; clone_size: many; d_call: TRBD2; cdr3_aa: CASSGSGKSTDTQYF; cdr3_nt: TGCGCCAGCAGCGGTAGCGGGAAGAGCACAGATACGCAGTATTTT
j_call: TRBJ2-1; v_call: TRBV12-3/TRBV12-4; clone_size: .; d_call: .; cdr3_aa: CASSFSSGYLGYNEQFF; cdr3_nt: TGTGCCAGCAGTTTTAGCAGCGGCTACCTCGGGTACAATGAGCAGTTCTTC
j_call: TRBJ2-7; v_call: TRBV11-2; clone_size: .; d_call: TRBD2; cdr3_aa: CASSPGLAGGGHEQYF; cdr3_nt: TGTGCCAGCAGCCCGGGACTAGCGGGAGGCGGCCACGAGCAGTACTTC
j_call: TRBJ1-2; v_call: TRBV30; clone_size: .; d_call: .; cdr3_aa: CAYRAMGVSNYSYTF; cdr3_nt: TGTGCCTACCGGGCGATGGGGGTGTCCAACTATAGCTACACCTTC
j_call: TRBJ2-3; v_call: TRBV11-3; clone_size: many; d_call: .; cdr3_aa: CASSSGRRASTDTQYF; cdr3_nt: TGTGCCAGCAGCTCGGGACGGCGTGCTAGCACAGATACGCAGTATTTT
j_call: TRBJ2-7; v_call: TRBV29-1; clone_size: .; d_call: .; cdr3_aa: CSVESPYEQYF; cdr3_nt: TGCAGCGTTGAATCGCCCTACGAGCAGTACTTC
j_call: TRBJ1-1; v_call: TRBV2; clone_size: many; d_call: .; cdr3_aa: CASRSGASGEAFF; cdr3_nt: TGTGCCAGCAGGTCTGGGGCATCTGGTGAAGCTTTCTTT
j_call: TRBJ1-1; v_call: TRBV27; clone_size: .; d_call: TRBD1; cdr3_aa: CASSLPDRVGTEAFF; cdr3_nt: TGTGCCAGCAGTCTCCCGGACAGGGTGGGGACTGAAGCTTTCTTT
j_call: TRBJ1-2; v_call: TRBV19; clone_size: .; d_call: .; cdr3_aa: CASSTHYGYTF; cdr3_nt: TGTGCCAGTAGTACCCACTATGGCTACACCTTC
j_call: TRBJ1-1; v_call: TRBV27; clone_size: .; d_call: TRBD1; cdr3_aa: CASRPQPGGLTEAFF; cdr3_nt: TGTGCCAGCCGTCCCCAACCAGGGGGCTTAACTGAAGCTTTCTTT
j_call: TRBJ2-3; v_call: TRBV6-1; clone_size: .; d_call: TRBD1; cdr3_aa: CASRVGTGGTDTQYF; cdr3_nt: TGTGCCAGCAGGGTCGGGACAGGGGGCACAGATACGCAGTATTTT
j_call: TRBJ2-3; v_call: TRBV12-3/TRBV12-4; clone_size: many; d_call: TRBD2; cdr3_aa: CASSPTSGESYTQYF; cdr3_nt: TGTGCCAGCAGCCCGACTAGCGGGGAATCTTATACGCAGTATTTT
j_call: TRBJ2-7; v_call: TRBV10-3; clone_size: many; d_call: TRBD2; cdr3_aa: CAIRPSGYDEQYF; cdr3_nt: TGTGCCATCAGGCCTAGCGGGTACGACGAGCAGTACTTC
j_call: TRBJ2-3; v_call: TRBV7-9; clone_size: many; d_call: .; cdr3_aa: CASSPDSTDTQYF; cdr3_nt: TGTGCCAGCAGCCCGGACTCCACAGATACGCAGTATTTT